Shown below are 5 T cell receptor beta chains from a single sample sequenced in a study of T cell changes during pregnancy in multiple sclerosis. TCRdb's copy holds only in-frame clones and misses some; the assay was immunoSEQ multiplex PCR. The table records around 55,000 clones, approximately 93% of them present only once. Material: CD8+ T cells from peripheral blood mononuclear cells, obtained in the second trimester of pregnancy. These receptor sequences come from a female donor with multiple sclerosis, enrolled in a pregnancy study.

This sequence joins TRBV21-1 and TRBJ2-7; the table assigns TRBD1, which was not confirmed against the DNA. TRBV21-1 is assigned pseudogene status. This CDR3 contains 13 residues. Here the CDR3 DNA reads TGTGCCAGCAGCTCGACAGTTACCTACGAGCAGTACTTC. Translated, it gives CASSSTVTYEQYF.

This clone was seen just once. The V call is TRBV28, the J call TRBJ1-4; D unresolved. The V and J ends lost 2 bases and 0 bases respectively, with 7 bases between them. CDR1 is MDHEN and CDR2 is SYDVKM in the germline V gene. This CDR3 contains 15 residues. CDR3 residues: CASSLGPTTNEKLFF. The CDR3, as DNA: TGTGCCAGCAGTTTAGGCCCGACAACTAATGAAAAACTGTTTTTT.

V and J are TRBV27 and TRBJ1-5; TRBD1 is a possible D gene (5 bases). The CDR3 loop spans 13 amino acids. Trimming pared 3 bases from V and 5 bases from J, leaving 8 bases between. In germline, CDR1 is MNHEY, CDR2 SMNVEV (reference sequence). The CDR3 bases are TGTGCCAGCAGTTTTACAGGAGATCAGCCCCAGCATTTT. Its protein is CASSFTGDQPQHF.

This rearrangement joins TRBV19 to TRBJ2-2; D perhaps matches TRBD2 (6 bases). Per the germline V gene, CDR1 is LNHDA and CDR2 is SQIVND (reference sequence). The CDR3 is 16 residues long. Trimming took off 2 bases at V and 3 bases at J, with 13 bases between the two ends. CDR3 DNA sequence: TGTGCCAGTAGTATACTCGGTAGCGGCTACACCGGGGAGCTGTTTTTT. Its translation: CASSILGSGYTGELFF.

This CDR3 is CASSVRALSSYEQYF. The CDR3, as DNA: TGTGCCAGCAGTGTGCGGGCCTTGAGCTCCTACGAGCAGTACTTC. The V gene is TRBV6-1, the J gene TRBJ2-7; tentatively, D is TRBD2 (5 bases). Trimming left V 4 bases short and J 0 bases short, with 13 bases between. Germline V gene data show CDR1 as MNHNS and CDR2 as SASEGT. The CDR3 has 15 residues.